This is a list of T cell receptor beta chains from one sample in a study of T cells expressing NK-cell markers. For each CDR3 protein, TCRdb gives one entry from its re-call of the 5' RACE reads, without DNA. This repertoire includes 550,000 to 600,000 distinct CDR3 sequences. Sample: blood T cells: a sorted CD56 or NKG2C T cell subset, CD4+ or CD8+ T cells, or bulk PBMC T cells (not recorded which). The receptors come from a young man in good health. Both conserved end residues are part of each CDR3.

j_call cdr3_length v_call cdr3_aa
TRBJ1-4 14 TRBV4-1 CASSQGLNAEKLFF
TRBJ2-5 18 TRBV5-1 CASSLGLAGGPSSETQYF
TRBJ2-1 14 TRBV12-3/TRBV12-4 CASTQGAGMGEQFF
TRBJ1-5 16 TRBV27 CASSLLGTGPAQPQHF
TRBJ2-2 12 TRBV10-3 CAIRGRSGELFF
TRBJ2-1 14 TRBV12-3/TRBV12-4 CASSTSGRVVEQFF
TRBJ2-4 17 TRBV11-2 CASSQPAPGRWKNIQYF
TRBJ2-7 16 TRBV3-1 CASSQGRLAALYEQYF
TRBJ2-5 17 TRBV7-9 CASSFPGDRGHQETQYF
TRBJ1-4 12 TRBV5-1 CASTGEDEKLFF
TRBJ2-3 18 TRBV28 CASSLGTSGSWGTDTQYF
TRBJ1-3 13 TRBV9 CASGGGAGNTIYF
TRBJ2-2 15 TRBV7-2 CASSSVASNTGELFF
TRBJ1-1 15 TRBV29-1 CSGAWDRVKETEAFF
TRBJ2-1 16 TRBV11-1 CASSFLEAGGQGEQFF
TRBJ2-1 13 TRBV25-1 CASSESGRNEQFF
TRBJ2-2 15 TRBV4-1 CASSQGGGNTGELFF
TRBJ1-5 16 TRBV6-2/TRBV6-3 CASSYSGSGIEPPQHF
TRBJ2-1 16 TRBV28 CASSSPGVWTDNEQFF
TRBJ2-5 14 TRBV6-1 CASGNSGSRETQYF
TRBJ2-1 16 TRBV10-3 CAITEPGITGVNEQFF
TRBJ2-7 15 TRBV20-1 CSASRWAGGTYEQYF
TRBJ2-2 14 TRBV10-3 CAISESIRTGELFF
TRBJ2-3 16 TRBV5-1 CASSLGDGGNTDTQYF
TRBJ2-7 15 TRBV7-6 CASSSSGTGWYEQYF
TRBJ1-2 12 TRBV6-6 CASSYGQDGYTF
TRBJ2-1 15 TRBV7-9 CASSLASGSAGEQFF
TRBJ2-1 12 TRBV6-1 CASESLADEQFF
TRBJ2-1 17 TRBV5-1 CASSLYPSGSSYNEQFF
TRBJ1-1 14 TRBV20-1 CSAGRQGGFTEAFF
TRBJ2-1 14 TRBV5-1 CASSLVADYNEQFF
TRBJ2-3 14 TRBV5-6 CASSGFVSTDTQYF